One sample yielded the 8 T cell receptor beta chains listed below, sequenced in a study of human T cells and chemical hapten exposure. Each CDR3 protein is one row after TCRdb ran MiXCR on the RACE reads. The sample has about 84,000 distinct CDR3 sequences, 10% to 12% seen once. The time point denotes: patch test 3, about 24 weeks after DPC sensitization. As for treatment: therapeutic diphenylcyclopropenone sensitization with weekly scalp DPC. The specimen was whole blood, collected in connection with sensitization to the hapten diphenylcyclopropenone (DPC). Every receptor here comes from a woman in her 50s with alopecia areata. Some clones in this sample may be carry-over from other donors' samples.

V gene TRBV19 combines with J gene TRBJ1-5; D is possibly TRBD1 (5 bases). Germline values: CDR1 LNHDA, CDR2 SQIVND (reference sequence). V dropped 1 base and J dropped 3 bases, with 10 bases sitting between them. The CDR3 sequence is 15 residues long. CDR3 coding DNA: TGTGCCAGTAGTATAGTAGGGACTTACAATCAGCCCCAGCATTTT. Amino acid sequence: CASSIVGTYNQPQHF.

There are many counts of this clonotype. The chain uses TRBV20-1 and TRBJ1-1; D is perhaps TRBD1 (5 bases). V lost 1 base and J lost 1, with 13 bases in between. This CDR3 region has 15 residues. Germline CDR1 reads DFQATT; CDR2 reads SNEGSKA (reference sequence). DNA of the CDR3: TGCAGTGCTAGAGTTCCGGGACTTTCGAACACTGAAGCTTTCTTT. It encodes CSARVPGLSNTEAFF.

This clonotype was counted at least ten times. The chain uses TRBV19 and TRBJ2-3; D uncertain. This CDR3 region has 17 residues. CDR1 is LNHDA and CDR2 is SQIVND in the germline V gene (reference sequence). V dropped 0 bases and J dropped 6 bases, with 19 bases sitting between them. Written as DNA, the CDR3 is TGTGCCAGTAGTATAGATCTAAGGGCGGTCCTCTCGGATACGCAGTATTTT. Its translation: CASSIDLRAVLSDTQYF.

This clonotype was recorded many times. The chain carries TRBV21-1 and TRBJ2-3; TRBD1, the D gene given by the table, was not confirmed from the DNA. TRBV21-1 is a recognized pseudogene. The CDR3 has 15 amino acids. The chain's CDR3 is CASTNPGPSTDTQYF. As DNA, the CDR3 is TGTGCCAGCACCAACCCGGGACCGAGCACAGATACGCAGTATTTT.

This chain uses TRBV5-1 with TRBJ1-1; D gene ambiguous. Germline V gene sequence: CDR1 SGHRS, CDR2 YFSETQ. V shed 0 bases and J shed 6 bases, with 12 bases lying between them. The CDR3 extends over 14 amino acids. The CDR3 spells CASSLDFVVAEAFF. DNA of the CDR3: TGCGCCAGCAGCTTGGATTTTGTAGTCGCTGAAGCTTTCTTT.

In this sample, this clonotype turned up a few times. The CDR3 DNA sequence: TGTGCCAGCAGCTTCGCTAGCGGGAGCTACGAGCAGTACTTC. Its protein is CASSFASGSYEQYF. This chain connects TRBV11-2 to TRBJ2-7, with 10 bases matching TRBD2. The CDR3 covers 14 residues. CDR1 is SGHAT, CDR2 FQNNGV, per germline. Trimming at V came to 3 bases and at J to 3 bases, leaving 2 bases not matched to a gene.

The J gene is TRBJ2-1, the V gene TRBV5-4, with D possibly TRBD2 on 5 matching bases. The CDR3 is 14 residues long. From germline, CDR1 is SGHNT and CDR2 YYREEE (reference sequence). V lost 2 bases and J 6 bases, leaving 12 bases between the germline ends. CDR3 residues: CASSLTSLSNEQFF. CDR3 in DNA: TGTGCCAGCAGCTTAACTAGTCTGAGCAATGAGCAGTTCTTC.

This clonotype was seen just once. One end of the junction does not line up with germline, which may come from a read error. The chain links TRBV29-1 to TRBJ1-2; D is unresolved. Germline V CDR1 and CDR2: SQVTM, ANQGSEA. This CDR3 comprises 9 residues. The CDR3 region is CSLDPGDTF. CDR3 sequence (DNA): TGCAGCCTTGACCCCGGGGACACCTTC.